One and the same sample provided the 26 T cell receptor beta chains below, sequenced in a study of cytomegalovirus exposure and HLA in healthy donors. Primers included in the PCR were 60 Vbeta and 13 Jbeta primers. Clones were sequenced by immunoSEQ multiplex PCR, and TCRdb holds only the in-frame ones, with some missing. The table includes some 130,000 clones, 65% to 85% detected once. What was sequenced was PBMCs. The receptors stem from a male donor in good health and CMV-seronegative.

The J gene is TRBJ1-1, the V gene TRBV19; a possible D gene is TRBD1 (5 bases). Trimming stripped 3 bases from V and 1 base from J, with 12 bases between. Per the germline V gene, CDR1 is LNHDA and CDR2 is SQIVND (reference sequence). The CDR3 has 15 residues. The CDR3 bases are TGTGCCAGTAGTATCCAGGGCACACGGAACACTGAAGCTTTCTTT. Its translation is CASSIQGTRNTEAFF.

The rearrangement joins TRBV7-9 to TRBJ2-5, with TRBD2 identical over 9 bases. The CDR3 runs to 16 residues. Germline lookup yields CDR1 SEHNR and CDR2 FQNEAQ (reference sequence). V lost 1 base, J lost 5 bases, and 8 bases stayed unmatched. CDR3 amino acids: CASSLGASGNPETQYF. CDR3 DNA sequence: TGTGCCAGCAGCTTAGGGGCTAGCGGGAATCCGGAGACCCAGTACTTC.

The V call is TRBV7-2, the J call TRBJ2-7, with TRBD1 as a possible D gene (6 bases). Germline CDR1 SGHTA, CDR2 FQGNSA. This CDR3 has 14 amino acids. V was clipped by 5 bases and J by 0 bases, with 11 bases between them. The CDR3 nucleotides read TGTGCCAGCAGCCACCTCAGGGGCTCCTACGAGCAGTACTTC. Residues: CASSHLRGSYEQYF.

V and J are TRBV4-1 and TRBJ2-5, with TRBD2 as a possible D gene (5 bases). The J call may be incorrect, as the DNA end agrees better with TRBJ2-7. Per the germline V gene, CDR1 is MGHRA and CDR2 is YSYEKL. The CDR3 is 17 amino acids. CDR3 sequence (DNA): TGCGCCAGCAGCCAAGGCCCACTCACGACGGACTTATACGAGCAGTACTTC. Residues: CASSQGPLTTDLYEQYF.

The chain carries TRBV27 and TRBJ2-2; D gene uncertain. The CDR3 has 17 amino acids. The ends were cut back, 4 bases at V and 4 bases at J, with 19 bases in the middle. Germline loops: CDR1 MNHEY, CDR2 SMNVEV (reference sequence). CDR3 protein: CASSSRPPVAPTGELFF. As DNA, the CDR3 is TGTGCCAGCAGTTCACGTCCTCCGGTTGCCCCCACCGGGGAGCTGTTTTTT.

The genes are TRBV19 and TRBJ2-2; maybe TRBD1 (5 bases). Germline CDR1 is LNHDA and CDR2 is SQIVND (reference sequence). This CDR3 is 13 amino acids long. V lost 4 bases, J lost 5 bases, and 8 bases lay in between. The CDR3, as DNA: TGTGCCAGTAGTAGCCAGGGAACCGGGGAGCTGTTTTTT. This translates into CASSSQGTGELFF.

Only one count was recorded for this clone. The chain carries TRBV7-8 and TRBJ2-7; 7 bases match TRBD1. The CDR3 consists of 15 residues. Germline trimming cut 5 bases from V and 4 bases from J; bases unmatched to any gene: 11. Germline CDR1 SGHVS, CDR2 FQNEAQ. The CDR3 reads CASSQGQVLGYEQYF. In nucleotides, the CDR3 is TGTGCCAGCAGCCAAGGACAGGTCCTTGGTTACGAGCAGTACTTC.

This chain links TRBV10-1 with TRBJ2-1; 7 bases align to TRBD2. The CDR3 is 14 amino acids. With 2 bases clipped from V and 9 bases from J, the junction kept 7 bases outside the gene matches. Germline assignment: CDR1 WNHNN and CDR2 SYGVQD (reference sequence). The CDR3 DNA sequence: TGCGCCAGCAGTGAGGGCGGGAGAATCGGTGAGCAGTTCTTC. It is translated as CASSEGGRIGEQFF.

The rearrangement links TRBV5-4 to TRBJ2-5; 8 bases are a match to TRBD2. This CDR3 is 14 amino acids long. Germline loops: CDR1 SGHNT, CDR2 YYREEE (reference sequence). Trimming cost V 3 bases and J 7 bases; bases outside gene matches: 8. In DNA form, the CDR3 reads TGTGCCAGCAGCTCGGGACTAGAAGAAGGGACCCAGTACTTC. Translating it yields CASSSGLEEGTQYF.

V usage is TRBV5-5 and J usage is TRBJ2-2; perhaps TRBD1 as D (5 bases). Trimming removed 4 bases at V and 6 bases at J, with 16 bases between. CDR1 is SGHKS, CDR2 YYEKEE, per germline (reference sequence). The CDR3 loop spans 15 amino acids. CDR3 protein: CASSPLLGRAGELFF. The CDR3 DNA is TGTGCCAGCAGCCCACTATTGGGCAGGGCCGGGGAGCTGTTTTTT.

J is TRBJ1-2 and V is TRBV6-5; 10 bases line up with TRBD1. The V segment lost 6 bases and the J segment 7 bases; nucleotides outside the gene matches: 5. Germline V gene sequence: CDR1 MNHEY, CDR2 SVGAGI. The CDR3 length is 13 residues. CDR3 DNA sequence: TGTGCCAGCAGAGGACAGGGGGTGCGTGGCTACACCTTC. Translation: CASRGQGVRGYTF.

The chain joins TRBV18 to TRBJ1-4; weak D call: TRBD1 (5 bases). The CDR3 runs 14 residues. Germline V lookup: CDR1 KGHSH, CDR2 LQKENI. Trimming cost V 1 base and J 6 bases, with 9 bases left between them. The CDR3 region has the DNA TGTGCCAGCTCACCACAGGGGTTACATGAAAAACTGTTTTTT. This translates into CASSPQGLHEKLFF.

This clone was seen only a few times. The chain is built from TRBV27 and TRBJ1-2; 9 bases align to TRBD1. CDR1 and CDR2 from the germline V gene are MNHEY and SMNVEV (reference sequence). The CDR3 loop spans 14 amino acids. V was clipped by 3 bases and J by 7 bases; unmatched bases: 6. The CDR3 nucleotides are TGTGCCAGCAGTTTTGTACAGGGGGCTGGTGGCTACACCTTC. It codes for CASSFVQGAGGYTF.

The chain employs TRBV6-4 and TRBJ1-2; a possible D gene is TRBD1 (6 bases). Trimming stripped 0 bases from V and 1 base from J, with 15 bases between. The CDR3 extends over 17 amino acids. Germline V gene sequence: CDR1 MRHNA, CDR2 SNTAGT. CDR3 sequence: CASSDSHSGASNYGYTF. The CDR3 DNA reads as TGTGCCAGCAGTGACTCCCACTCAGGGGCGAGTAACTATGGCTACACCTTC.

This clone was found once. The V call is TRBV7-3, the J call TRBJ2-1, with TRBD2 identical over 9 bases. V lost 5 bases to trimming and J lost 2 bases; unmatched junction nucleotides: 4. The length of the CDR3 is 15 residues. Germline V gives CDR1 SGHTA, CDR2 FQGTGA. CDR3 region: CASSRLAGAYNEQFF. Written as DNA, the CDR3 is TGTGCCAGCAGCCGGTTAGCGGGAGCCTACAATGAGCAGTTCTTC. Using reference TRBV7-3 and TRBJ2-1 for the parts outside the CDR3, the full variable domain is GAGVSQTPSNKVTEKGKYVELRCDPISGHTALYWYRQSLGQGPEFLIYFQGTGAADDSGLPNDRFFAVRPEGSVSTLKIQRTERGDSAVYLCASSRLAGAYNEQFFGPGTRLTVL.

The rearrangement links TRBV4-2 to TRBJ2-5, with 9 bases fitting TRBD2. V lost 5 bases and J lost 0; bases outside the gene matches: 10. From germline, CDR1 is LGHNA and CDR2 YNFKEQ. CDR3 length: 17 residues. CDR3 amino acids: CASSTRPSGDYQETQYF. CDR3 DNA: TGTGCCAGCAGCACCCGACCTAGCGGGGATTACCAAGAGACCCAGTACTTC.

The chain is built from TRBV18 and TRBJ2-3; D is ambiguous. Germline CDR1 reads KGHSH; CDR2 reads LQKENI. CDR3 length equals 13 residues. Deletions cut 0 bases from V and 5 bases from J, with 6 bases between. The CDR3 sequence: CASSPPSIDTQYF. The CDR3 DNA sequence: TGTGCCAGCTCACCACCTTCAATAGATACGCAGTATTTT.

V usage is TRBV2 and J usage is TRBJ1-2; D is perhaps TRBD1 (6 bases). This CDR3 has 14 amino acids. Per the germline V gene, CDR1 is SNHLY and CDR2 is FYNNEI. V gave up 6 bases and J gave up 8 bases, with 19 bases separating them. CDR3 region: CASSLPGGGQGYTF. CDR3 nucleotides: TGTGCCAGCAGCCTCCCTGGGGGGGGCCAAGGCTACACCTTC.

This clone was detected a few times. The chain is built from TRBV6-6 and TRBJ1-2; tentative D call: TRBD1 (6 bases). Germline values: CDR1 MNHNY, CDR2 SVGAGI (reference sequence). The CDR3 has 15 residues. The V and J ends lost 0 bases and 7 bases respectively, with 15 bases between them. CDR3 residues: CASSYSGLGAGGYTF. The CDR3 coding sequence is TGTGCCAGCAGTTACTCGGGGCTGGGGGCTGGTGGCTACACCTTC.

The gene calls are TRBV9 and TRBJ2-1; D may be TRBD2 (7 bases). This CDR3 is built from 15 residues. The germline CDR1 and CDR2 sequences are SGDLS and YYNGEE. The ends were cut back, 0 bases at V and 6 bases at J, with 13 bases in the middle. The CDR3, as DNA: TGTGCCAGCAGCGTAGTGGCGGGGGCTACCAATGAGCAGTTCTTC. Residues: CASSVVAGATNEQFF. Variable domain in full (rest from reference TRBV9 and TRBJ2-1): DSGVTQTPKHLITATGQRVTLRCSPRSGDLSVYWYQQSLDQGLQFLIQYYNGEERAKGNILERFSAQQFPDLHSELNLSSLELGDSALYFCASSVVAGATNEQFFGPGTRLTVL.

The rearrangement joins TRBV5-4 to TRBJ2-5, with 7 positions matching TRBD1. Germline trimming cut 0 bases from V and 2 bases from J; bases unmatched to any gene: 1. The germline gives CDR1 SGHNT, CDR2 YYREEE (reference sequence). The CDR3 is 14 amino acids. Here the CDR3 DNA reads TGTGCCAGCAGCTTGGCCAGGGGGCAAGAGACCCAGTACTTC. It yields the protein CASSLARGQETQYF.

V usage is TRBV2 and J usage is TRBJ1-1; D is possibly TRBD1 (6 bases). This CDR3 region has 12 residues. The ends were cut back, 10 bases at V and 1 base at J, with 10 bases in the middle. The germline gives CDR1 SNHLY, CDR2 FYNNEI. Here the CDR3 reads CAIFRGNTEAFF. The CDR3 nucleotides are TGTGCCATCTTCAGGGGGAACACTGAAGCTTTCTTT.

This clone has a single count. The J gene is TRBJ2-7, the V gene TRBV7-3, with 10 bases matching TRBD2. This CDR3 has 15 residues. Germline V lookup: CDR1 SGHTA, CDR2 FQGTGA. V shed 1 base and J 2 bases; nucleotides not matched to a gene: 2. The CDR3 sequence is CASSLNSGGTYEQYF. In DNA, the CDR3 is TGTGCCAGCAGCTTAAATAGCGGGGGGACCTACGAGCAGTACTTC. The entire variable domain, with the rest obtained from reference TRBV7-3 and TRBJ2-7, is as follows: GAGVSQTPSNKVTEKGKYVELRCDPISGHTALYWYRQSLGQGPEFLIYFQGTGAADDSGLPNDRFFAVRPEGSVSTLKIQRTERGDSAVYLCASSLNSGGTYEQYFGPGTRLTVT.

CDR3 nucleotide sequence: TGTGCCAGCAGCTCCTTTAGGGCGGGAGCGGTAGATACGCAGTATTTT. Its translation is CASSSFRAGAVDTQYF. The rearrangement joins TRBV7-9 to TRBJ2-3; TRBD2 matches at 7 bases. The CDR3 is 16 residues long. Looked up from germline, CDR1 is SEHNR and CDR2 is FQNEAQ (reference sequence). The ends lost 4 bases at V and 5 bases at J; junction bases unmatched: 12.

V and J are TRBV4-3 and TRBJ1-3, with D unresolved. Germline V gives CDR1 LGHNA, CDR2 YSLEER. V lost 0 bases, J lost 0 bases, and 12 bases lay in between. CDR3 length: 17 residues. The DNA of the CDR3 is TGCGCCAGCAGCCAAGATAGGAGAACCTTCTCTGGAAACACCATATATTTT. It is translated as CASSQDRRTFSGNTIYF.

The V gene is TRBV19, the J gene TRBJ1-2; 7 bases are shared with TRBD1. The CDR3 covers 13 residues. Germline CDR1 is LNHDA and CDR2 is SQIVND (reference sequence). The J segment lost 2 bases and the V segment lost 8 bases, leaving 5 bases of the junction unmatched. In nucleotides, the CDR3 is TGTGCCAGTGGGGACAGCTTCAACTATGGCTACACCTTC. This codes for CASGDSFNYGYTF. Full variable domain (missing parts from reference TRBV19 and TRBJ1-2): DGGITQSPKYLFRKEGQNVTLSCEQNLNHDAMYWYRQDPGQGLRLIYYSQIVNDFQKGDIAEGYSVSREKKESFPLTVTSAQKNPTAFYLCASGDSFNYGYTFGSGTRLTVV.